Only one count was recorded for the clone carrying this T cell receptor (beta chain). Sequencing used immunoSEQ multiplex PCR; TCRdb keeps in-frame clones, though not all of them. The sample has about 360,000 clones; approximately 86% are singletons. This specimen comes from a study of blood T cell repertoires in COVID-19. Study overall: Sources were T cells, B-cell-depleted T cells, or PBMCs; the material itself was cDNA or gDNA.

The receptor comes from a woman in her fifties or sixties with COVID-19, enrolled during active disease. The sequencing sample was made of peripheral blood.

CDR3 sequence reads: CASGLIPTGGGYSNQPQHF. Written as DNA, the CDR3 is TGTGCTAGTGGTTTGATACCGACAGGGGGAGGCTATAGCAATCAGCCCCAGCATTTT. The chain links TRBV12-5 to TRBJ1-5; TRBD1 aligns across 9 bases. The CDR3 consists of 19 residues. Unmatched junction bases numbered 11, after V lost 2 bases and J lost 0 bases. Germline values: CDR1 LGHNT, CDR2 FRNRAP. Full variable domain (rest looked up from reference TRBV12-5 and TRBJ1-5): DARVTQTPRHKVTEMGQEVTMRCQPILGHNTVFWYRQTMMQGLELLAYFRNRAPLDDSGMPKDRFSAEMPDATLATLKIQPSEPRDSAVYFCASGLIPTGGGYSNQPQHFGDGTRLSIL.